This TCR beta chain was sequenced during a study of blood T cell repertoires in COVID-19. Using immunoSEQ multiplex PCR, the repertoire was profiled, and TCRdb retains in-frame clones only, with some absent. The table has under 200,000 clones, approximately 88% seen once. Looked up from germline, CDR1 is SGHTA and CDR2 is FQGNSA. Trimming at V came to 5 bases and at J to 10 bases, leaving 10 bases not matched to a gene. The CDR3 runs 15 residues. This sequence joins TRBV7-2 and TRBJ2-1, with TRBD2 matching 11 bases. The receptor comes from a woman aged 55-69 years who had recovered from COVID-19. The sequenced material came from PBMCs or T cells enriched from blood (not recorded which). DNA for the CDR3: TGTGCCAGCAGCCGGTCCGGGACTAGCGGTATAGAGCAGTTCTTC. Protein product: CASSRSGTSGIEQFF.